These T cell receptor beta chains were read from a single sample in a study of T cells in Graves' hyperthyroidism and ophthalmopathy. TCRdb used MiXCR to reprocess the multiplex PCR reads, holding one entry per CDR3 protein. Among roughly 500,000 distinct CDR3 sequences, 40% to 55% were seen once, and the ten largest hold approximately 44%. Sequencing was done on a sample of peripheral blood or thyroid tissue (not recorded which). The receptors here all came from an adult woman with Graves' disease, either hyperthyroidism or ophthalmopathy (not recorded which). Both conserved end residues are part of each CDR3. The D gene is left open where the match is weak. Clone size is not always given. Where it is, it says once, few, many or a class for expanded clones.

V	J	D	size	DNA	CDR3
TRBV20-1	TRBJ2-7	TRBD1	-	TGCAGTGCATCCGGACAGGGATATAGTTTTGAGCAGTACTTC	CSASGQGYSFEQYF
TRBV20-1	TRBJ2-2	TRBD1	-	TGCAGTGCTCCGGGACAGGGAATACCCGGGGAGCTGTTTTTT	CSAPGQGIPGELFF
TRBV2	TRBJ2-7	TRBD1	-	TGTCCCAGCACCCAAGAGACAGGGCGCTACGAGCAGTACTTC	CPSTQETGRYEQYF
TRBV10-3	TRBJ2-7	-	many	TGTGCCATCAGTGAGTCTGGGGACGAGCAGTACTTC	CAISESGDEQYF
TRBV12-3/TRBV12-4	TRBJ2-6	-	-	TGTGCCAGCAGCCCCCTCGAGGGGCGCTTTTCAGCTTTC	CASSPLEGRFSAF
TRBV7-9	TRBJ1-2	TRBD1	-	TGTGCCAGCAGCGATCATGGGACAGCTGGCTACACCTTC	CASSDHGTAGYTF
TRBV20-1	TRBJ1-2	-	few	TGCAGTGCTAGAGATCTACATTCCTATGGCTACACCTTC	CSARDLHSYGYTF
TRBV29-1	TRBJ1-1	-	many	TGCAGCGTTGCAGGGCAGCCGAACACTGAAGCTTTCTTT	CSVAGQPNTEAFF
TRBV7-6	TRBJ1-4	TRBD1	-	TGTGCCAGCAGCCGACAGGGTTCGGCTAATGAAAAACTGTTTTTT	CASSRQGSANEKLFF
TRBV11-1	TRBJ2-6	-	-	TGTGCCAGCAGCTTCGCAACTGGGGCCAACGTCCTGACTTTC	CASSFATGANVLTF
TRBV11-2	TRBJ2-2	TRBD2	many	TGTGCCAGCAGCCCGACTAGCGGTCCCGGGGAGCTGTTTTTT	CASSPTSGPGELFF
TRBV5-5	TRBJ2-6	-	many	TGTGCCAGCAGCTTGGGGACAGTCTCTGGGGCCAACGTCCTGACTTTC	CASSLGTVSGANVLTF
TRBV7-9	TRBJ2-2	-	-	TGTGCCAGCTTGGGAAGATCCACCGGGGAGCTGTTTTTT	CASLGRSTGELFF
TRBV2	TRBJ2-2	-	few	TGTGCCACTGGAACACGAACGAACACCGGGGAGCTGTTTTTT	CATGTRTNTGELFF
TRBV20-1	TRBJ1-4	-	many	TGCAGTGCTAGACCAGGCCGAAGAAATGAAAAACTGTTTTTT	CSARPGRRNEKLFF
TRBV7-2	TRBJ1-4	-	-	TGTGCCAGCAGCTTCCGTGGGCCGAATGAAAAACTGTTTTTT	CASSFRGPNEKLFF
TRBV7-2	TRBJ2-5	-	-	TGTGCCAGCAGCTTCGATAACCAAGAGACCCAGTACTTC	CASSFDNQETQYF
TRBV7-2	TRBJ1-3	-	many	TGTGCCAGCAGCTCGTACGGGGGGGCTGGAAACACCATATATTTT	CASSSYGGAGNTIYF
TRBV29-1	TRBJ2-7	TRBD1	-	TGCAGCTTCGACAGGGGAACCTACGAGCAGTACTTC	CSFDRGTYEQYF
TRBV2	TRBJ2-5	TRBD1	-	TGTGCCAGCGAAGGGGGCGGCAATCAGCCCCAGTACTTC	CASEGGGNQPQYF
TRBV7-9	TRBJ2-7	-	-	TGTGCCAGCACCCTAGACGGGAGAAGACACGAGCAGTACTTC	CASTLDGRRHEQYF
TRBV5-5	TRBJ2-7	-	-	TGTGCCAGCAGCTTAGCAAGTTCCGGGACCGCCTACGAGCAGTACTTC	CASSLASSGTAYEQYF
TRBV2	TRBJ1-2	-	many	TGTGCCAGCAGCCATCCCGCGGATGGCTACACCTTC	CASSHPADGYTF
TRBV7-9	TRBJ2-7	-	-	TGTGCCAGCAGTTATCAGGGGTTGGACGTGAGCGAGCAGTACTTC	CASSYQGLDVSEQYF
TRBV6-2/TRBV6-3	TRBJ2-5	-	many	TGTGCCAGCAGTTACGGGGACAATAGCGCGCAAGAGACCCAGTACTTC	CASSYGDNSAQETQYF
TRBV9	TRBJ2-7	-	few	TGTGCCAGCAGCGTGGGGAAGGGGCCCTCCTACGAGCAGTACTTC	CASSVGKGPSYEQYF
TRBV7-2	TRBJ2-6	-	many	TGTGCCAGCAGCTCCCCACAGGGGAGGGGGATAACTGGGGCCAACGTCCTGACTTTC	CASSSPQGRGITGANVLTF
TRBV12-3/TRBV12-4	TRBJ1-5	-	many	TGTGCCAGCACCATGAGTGGGGGCAATCAGCCCCAGCATTTT	CASTMSGGNQPQHF
TRBV7-9	TRBJ1-6	-	many	TGTGCCAGCAGCCAAGGACGGTATAATTCACCCCTCCACTTT	CASSQGRYNSPLHF
TRBV20-1	TRBJ1-4	-	-	TGCAGTGTAGCGCGGGAGGGATCTTTT	CSVAREGSF
TRBV20-1	TRBJ2-7	TRBD2	-	TGCAGTGCTTCTAGCGGGGACCGATCCGAGCAGTACTTC	CSASSGDRSEQYF
TRBV7-3	TRBJ1-4	-	many	TGTGCCAGCAGCTACCTTGCAACTAATGAAAAACTGTTTTTT	CASSYLATNEKLFF
TRBV25-1	TRBJ2-5	-	-	TGTGCCAGCAGTGACGCGGGGAGAGGACTCCAAGAGACCCAGTACTTC	CASSDAGRGLQETQYF